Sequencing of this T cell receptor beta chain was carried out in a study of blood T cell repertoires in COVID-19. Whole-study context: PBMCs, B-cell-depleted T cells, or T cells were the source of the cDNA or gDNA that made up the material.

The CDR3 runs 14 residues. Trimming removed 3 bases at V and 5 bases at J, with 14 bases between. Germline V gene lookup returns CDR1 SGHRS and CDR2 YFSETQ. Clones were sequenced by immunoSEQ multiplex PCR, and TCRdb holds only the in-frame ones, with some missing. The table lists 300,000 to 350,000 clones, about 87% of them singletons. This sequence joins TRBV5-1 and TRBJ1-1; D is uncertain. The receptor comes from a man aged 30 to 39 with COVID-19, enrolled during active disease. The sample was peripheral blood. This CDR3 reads CASSSAFGGTEAFF. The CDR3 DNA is TGCGCCAGCAGCTCCGCCTTCGGCGGGACTGAAGCTTTCTTT.